This T cell receptor beta chain comes out of a study of early T cells in non-severe SARS-CoV-2 infection. Across the whole study: Alpha and beta chains were unpaired, from unsorted whole-blood bulk RNA.

This clonotype was recorded at least ten times. Its antigen remains unknown. Overall study findings and caveats: Private and CD4 specificities were missed by VDJdb matching, which favored anti-spike CD8 responses.

As part of library construction, unique molecular identifiers were attached to individual cDNA molecules. TCRdb independently ran MiXCR on the 5' RACE reads; one entry per CDR3 protein. The repertoire holds under 20,000 distinct CDR3 sequences, approximately 4.8% seen once, with 5% to 7% in the top ten. CDR1 is SQVTM and CDR2 is ANQGSEA in the germline V gene. V shed 8 bases and J 5 bases; nucleotides not matched to a gene: 6. The CDR3 extends over 12 amino acids. This chain joins TRBV29-1 and TRBJ2-3, with TRBD1 matching 8 bases. This clonotype was obtained from an adult who was a healthcare worker with PCR-confirmed SARS-CoV-2 infection or an uninfected control (not recorded which). Sequencing was done on a sample of whole blood. The DNA of the CDR3 is TGCAGCATAAGCGGACAGGGAGATACGCAGTATTTT. This gives the protein CSISGQGDTQYF.